Below, 15 T cell receptor beta chains from the same sample are listed, as sequenced in a study of T cell therapy after organ transplantation (dated by TCRdb to about 2019). Their target antigens are unknown. Library method: the immunoSEQ multiplex PCR assay. TCRdb provides this immuneACCESS table in a form limited to in-frame rearrangements. Some clones are lacking; in checked studies, under half of them reflect an unresolved V gene, and why the rest are absent is not known. The sample yields approximately 3,100 clones; about 81% were counted once. Around 47% of the sample rests with the top ten. Read against the paper, the sample's time point label means: 4-8 weeks after completion of therapy. Specimen: CD8+ T cells from blood, collected after autologous CMV-specific T cell therapy. These TCRs come from a human patient who had received a solid organ transplant and had CMV disease. In transplant recipients, some T cells may be of donor rather than host origin.

The chain is built from TRBV4-2 and TRBJ2-7; D might be TRBD1 (6 bases). V was clipped by 3 bases and J by 0 bases, with 12 bases between them. Germline loops: CDR1 LGHNA, CDR2 YNFKEQ. The CDR3 runs 15 residues. The CDR3 bases are TGTGCCAGCAGCCAGACCGGGACATCCTCCTACGAGCAGTACTTC. This encodes CASSQTGTSSYEQYF.

The rearrangement links TRBV28 to TRBJ2-7, with 10 bases identical to TRBD2. The V gene end was trimmed by 0 bases and the J gene end by 4 bases; junction bases not matched to a gene: 12. The CDR3 spans 18 residues. Germline loops: CDR1 MDHEN, CDR2 SYDVKM. The CDR3 DNA is TGTGCCAGCAGTTTATGGTCCTCCCTAGCGGGAGATGGGTACGAGCAGTACTTC. Protein sequence: CASSLWSSLAGDGYEQYF.

V usage is TRBV7-8 and J usage is TRBJ1-5; D is uncertain. Germline V CDR1 and CDR2: SGHVS, FQNEAQ. This CDR3 comprises 15 residues. V was clipped by 5 bases and J by 8 bases, with 19 bases between them. The CDR3 protein is CASSHLRNRGEPQHF. CDR3 nucleotides: TGTGCCAGCAGCCACCTCCGGAATAGAGGAGAGCCCCAGCATTTT. Complete variable domain (other parts from reference TRBV7-8 and TRBJ1-5): GAGVSQSPRYKVAKRGQDVALRCDPISGHVSLFWYQQALGQGPEFLTYFQNEAQLDKSGLPSDRFFAERPEGSVSTLKIQRTQQEDSAVYLCASSHLRNRGEPQHFGDGTRLSIL.

As regards this clone: Different DNA sequences within this sample yield the same CDR3. This chain connects TRBV27 to TRBJ2-7; TRBD2 agrees at 10 bases. Germline assignment: CDR1 MNHEY and CDR2 SMNVEV (reference sequence). V dropped 3 bases and J dropped 4; count of bases not matched to a gene: 12. The CDR3 extends over 17 amino acids. CDR3: CASSLLPPTSGIYEQYF. CDR3 in DNA: TGTGCCAGCAGTTTGCTCCCCCCTACTAGCGGGATTTACGAGCAGTACTTC.

This clone was observed a handful of times. The genes are TRBV10-3 and TRBJ2-7; TRBD2 is a possible D gene (6 bases). There are 14 residues in the CDR3. Trimming stripped 9 bases from V and 6 bases from J, with 21 bases between. Per the germline V gene, CDR1 is ENHRY and CDR2 is SYGVKD. CDR3 in amino acids: CAIGDAGPSSEQYF. The CDR3, as DNA: TGTGCCATTGGGGACGCGGGGCCGAGTTCCGAGCAGTACTTC.

The chain carries TRBV27 and TRBJ1-1; TRBD1 is a possible D gene (6 bases). The CDR3 is 12 amino acids. The germline V gene has CDR1 MNHEY and CDR2 SMNVEV (reference sequence). Trimming cost V 10 bases and J 2 bases, with 11 bases left between them. In nucleotides, the CDR3 is TGTGCCACCCGGGACATCAACACTGAAGCTTTCTTT. It yields the protein CATRDINTEAFF.

The CDR3 DNA follows: TGTGCCAGCAGCGGAACCGGGACTGAAGAGACCCAGTACTTC. Residues: CASSGTGTEETQYF. This chain joins TRBV9 and TRBJ2-5; weak D call: TRBD2 (6 bases). The CDR3 has 14 amino acids. From germline, CDR1 is SGDLS and CDR2 YYNGEE. V lost 3 bases and J lost 3, with 12 bases in between.

The gene calls are TRBV28 and TRBJ1-1, with a weak D call TRBD1 (6 bases). CDR3 length equals 14 residues. Trimming took off 8 bases at V and 8 bases at J, with 21 bases between the two ends. Germline V CDR1 and CDR2: MDHEN, SYDVKM. The CDR3 loop reads CASGRLDSRMEAFF. The DNA of the CDR3 is TGTGCCAGCGGGCGCTTGGACAGTCGGATGGAAGCTTTCTTT.

The V and J genes are TRBV7-3 and TRBJ2-3; D gene ambiguous. Germline lookup yields CDR1 SGHTA and CDR2 FQGTGA. The V and J ends lost 3 bases and 4 bases respectively, with 8 bases between them. The CDR3 has 13 residues. The DNA of the CDR3 is TGTGCCAGCAGCTTCGGCGGCGCAGATACGCAGTATTTT. Amino acids: CASSFGGADTQYF.

The V gene is TRBV6-6, the J gene TRBJ2-7, with 7 bases identical to TRBD2. With 4 bases clipped from V and 6 bases from J, the junction kept 12 bases outside the gene matches. The length of the CDR3 is 15 residues. Germline V gives CDR1 MNHNY, CDR2 SVGAGI (reference sequence). The CDR3 region has the DNA TGTGCCAGCAGTTCCACAAGCGGGATGGGCCCCGAGCAGTACTTC. Translation gives CASSSTSGMGPEQYF.

V and J are TRBV5-4 and TRBJ2-7; TRBD2 matches at 9 bases. Germline CDR1 SGHNT, CDR2 YYREEE (reference sequence). J gave up 0 bases and V 4 bases, and 11 bases lay outside the gene matches. CDR3 length equals 17 residues. CDR3 nucleotides: TGTGCCAGCAGCCAAGATGACCTAGCGGGATTCTCCTACGAGCAGTACTTC. This sequence encodes CASSQDDLAGFSYEQYF.

The chain uses TRBV27 and TRBJ1-1, with a tentative D call TRBD1 (6 bases). CDR3 length: 12 residues. Germline V gene sequence: CDR1 MNHEY, CDR2 SMNVEV (reference sequence). V lost 11 bases and J 4 bases, leaving 14 bases between the germline ends. This chain's CDR3 is CAVGGPGTEAFF. CDR3 nucleotide sequence: TGTGCCGTGGGGGGGCCCGGCACTGAAGCTTTCTTT.

With regard to this clone: This is likely an artifact of a read error, given a far larger clone one base away. The chain joins TRBV5-2 to TRBJ1-3. TRBV5-2 is shown as a pseudogene. The CDR3 consists of 16 residues. The CDR3 reads CASSPGGADSGNTIYF. Here the CDR3 DNA reads TGTGCCAGCAGTCCCGGCGGGGCGGACTCTGGAAACACCATATATTTT.

The chain joins TRBV28 to TRBJ1-4; perhaps TRBD1 as D (6 bases). The V end was cut by 9 bases, the J end by 2 bases, with 13 bases between. CDR1 MDHEN and CDR2 SYDVKM come from the germline V gene. The CDR3 has 14 residues. The CDR3 DNA follows: TGTGCCAGTCTAGGACAGTCCACTAATGAAAAACTGTTTTTT. The encoded protein is CASLGQSTNEKLFF.

The chain joins TRBV30 to TRBJ2-7; D is unresolved. The CDR3 has 14 residues. Trimming stripped 5 bases from V and 3 bases from J, with 17 bases between. Germline assignment: CDR1 GTSNPN and CDR2 SVGIG (reference sequence). CDR3 nucleotide sequence: TGTGCCTGGTCTTATGGGGATCCGGTCTACGAGCAGTACTTC. This sequence encodes CAWSYGDPVYEQYF.